This T cell receptor beta chain was retrieved from a study of cytomegalovirus exposure and HLA in healthy donors. Comments on this clone: Its target is not known.

Notes on the study in general: The number of N-insertions in an Asian-associated ancestry cluster was reportedly below the approximately 600-donor mean in a later analysis. The study flagged some 180 TCR beta chains as cytomegalovirus-associated. In a later analysis, a missense DCLRE1C variant was linked to TCR beta V- and J-gene trimming. Productive rates of about 87% or about 30% were seen for most TCR beta V segments in an earlier analysis.

The primer mix had 60 Vbeta and 13 Jbeta primers. Profiled with immunoSEQ multiplex PCR; TCRdb holds only in-frame clones, not every one. The data show about 76,000 clones, with around 70% seen just once and 15% to 20% held by the top ten. This CDR3 comprises 15 residues. In germline, CDR1 is MNHEY, CDR2 SMNVEV (reference sequence). Trimming took 8 bases from V and 2 from J; bases not matched to a gene: 9. The chain employs TRBV27 and TRBJ2-3; 8 nucleotides agree with TRBD2. Sequencing input: PBMCs. The TCR comes from a woman in her thirties or forties in good health and CMV-seropositive. CDR3 amino acids: CASYIAGGATDTQYF. CDR3 sequence (DNA): TGTGCCAGCTATATTGCGGGGGGCGCCACAGATACGCAGTATTTT.